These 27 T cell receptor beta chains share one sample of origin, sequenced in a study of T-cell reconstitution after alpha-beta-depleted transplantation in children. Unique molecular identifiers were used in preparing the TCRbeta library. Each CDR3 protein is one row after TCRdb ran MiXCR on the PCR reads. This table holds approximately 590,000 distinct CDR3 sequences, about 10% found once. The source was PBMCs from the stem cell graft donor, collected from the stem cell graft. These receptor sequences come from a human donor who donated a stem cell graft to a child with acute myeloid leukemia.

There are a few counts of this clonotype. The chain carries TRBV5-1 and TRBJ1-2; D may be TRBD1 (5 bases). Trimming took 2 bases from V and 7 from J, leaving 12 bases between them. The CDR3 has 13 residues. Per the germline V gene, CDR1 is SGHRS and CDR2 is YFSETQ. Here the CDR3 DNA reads TGCGCCAGCAGCTTCACGACAGATAGTGGCTACACCTTC. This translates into CASSFTTDSGYTF.

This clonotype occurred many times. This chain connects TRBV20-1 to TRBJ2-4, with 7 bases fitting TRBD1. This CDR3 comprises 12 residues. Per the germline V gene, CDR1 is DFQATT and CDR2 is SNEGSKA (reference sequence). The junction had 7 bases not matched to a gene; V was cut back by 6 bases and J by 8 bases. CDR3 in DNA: TGCAGTGCGACTGGACAGGTGGACATTCAGTACTTC. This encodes CSATGQVDIQYF.

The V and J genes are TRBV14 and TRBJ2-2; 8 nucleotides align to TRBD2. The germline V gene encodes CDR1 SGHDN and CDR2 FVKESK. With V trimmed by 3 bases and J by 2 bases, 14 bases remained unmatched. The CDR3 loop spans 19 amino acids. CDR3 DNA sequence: TGTGCCAGCAGCCAGTCACTAGCGGCCGGGAGGCCTAACACCGGGGAGCTGTTTTTT. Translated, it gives CASSQSLAAGRPNTGELFF.

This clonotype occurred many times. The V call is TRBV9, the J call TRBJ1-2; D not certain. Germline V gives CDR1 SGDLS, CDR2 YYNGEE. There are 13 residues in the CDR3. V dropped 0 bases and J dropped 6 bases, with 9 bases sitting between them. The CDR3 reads CASSVDGGDGYTF. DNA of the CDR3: TGTGCCAGCAGCGTAGACGGCGGGGATGGCTACACCTTC.

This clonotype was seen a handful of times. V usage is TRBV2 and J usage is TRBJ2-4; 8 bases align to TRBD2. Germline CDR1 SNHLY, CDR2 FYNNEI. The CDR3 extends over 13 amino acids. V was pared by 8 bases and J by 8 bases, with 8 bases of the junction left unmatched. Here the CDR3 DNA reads TGTGCCAGCGGACGGGGACTAGTTGACATTCAGTACTTC. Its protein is CASGRGLVDIQYF.

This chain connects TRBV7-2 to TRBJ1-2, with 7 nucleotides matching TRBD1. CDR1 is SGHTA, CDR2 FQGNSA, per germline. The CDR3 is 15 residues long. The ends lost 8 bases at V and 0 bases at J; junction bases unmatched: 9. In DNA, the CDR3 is TGTGCCAGCCCCGCAGGGGGATCTACTAACTATGGCTACACCTTC. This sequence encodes CASPAGGSTNYGYTF. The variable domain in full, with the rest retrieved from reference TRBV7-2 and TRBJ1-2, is GAGVSQSPSNKVTEKGKDVELRCDPISGHTALYWYRQSLGQGLEFLIYFQGNSAPDKSGLPSDRFSAERTGGSVSTLTIQRTQQEDSAVYLCASPAGGSTNYGYTFGSGTRLTVV.

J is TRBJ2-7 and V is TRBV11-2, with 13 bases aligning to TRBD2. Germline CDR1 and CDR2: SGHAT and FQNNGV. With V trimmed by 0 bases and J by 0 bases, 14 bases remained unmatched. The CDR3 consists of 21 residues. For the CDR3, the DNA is TGTGCCAGCAGCTTAGATCCTATAACTAGCGGGAGGGCCCCCCGCTCCTACGAGCAGTACTTC. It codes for CASSLDPITSGRAPRSYEQYF.

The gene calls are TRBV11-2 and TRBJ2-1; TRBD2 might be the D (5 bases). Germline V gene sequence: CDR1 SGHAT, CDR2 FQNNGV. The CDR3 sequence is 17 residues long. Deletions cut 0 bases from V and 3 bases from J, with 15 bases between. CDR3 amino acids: CASSLDEGVPFYNEQFF. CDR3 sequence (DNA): TGTGCCAGCAGCTTAGATGAGGGTGTCCCCTTCTACAATGAGCAGTTCTTC.

The CDR3 is CASSTYRDGQETQYF. DNA of the CDR3: TGTGCCAGCAGTACCTACCGGGACGGTCAAGAGACCCAGTACTTC. The rearrangement links TRBV28 to TRBJ2-5; D may match TRBD1 or TRBD2 (5 bases each). The CDR3 covers 15 residues. Per the germline V gene, CDR1 is MDHEN and CDR2 is SYDVKM. Trimming shortened V by 5 bases and J by 2 bases, and 15 bases separated the two germline ends.

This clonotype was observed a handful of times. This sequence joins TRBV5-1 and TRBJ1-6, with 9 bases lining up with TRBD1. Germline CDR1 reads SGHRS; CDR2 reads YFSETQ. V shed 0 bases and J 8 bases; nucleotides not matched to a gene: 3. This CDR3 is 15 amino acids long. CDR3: CASSLGDRAYSPLHF. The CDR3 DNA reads TGCGCCAGCAGCTTGGGGGACAGGGCTTATTCACCCCTCCACTTT.

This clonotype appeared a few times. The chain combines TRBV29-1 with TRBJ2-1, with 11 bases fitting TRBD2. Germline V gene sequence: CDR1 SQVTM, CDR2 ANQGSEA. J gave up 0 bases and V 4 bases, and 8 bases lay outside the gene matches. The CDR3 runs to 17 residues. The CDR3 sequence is CSVVVAGGESSYNEQFF. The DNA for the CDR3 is TGCAGCGTTGTAGTAGCGGGGGGGGAAAGCTCCTACAATGAGCAGTTCTTC.

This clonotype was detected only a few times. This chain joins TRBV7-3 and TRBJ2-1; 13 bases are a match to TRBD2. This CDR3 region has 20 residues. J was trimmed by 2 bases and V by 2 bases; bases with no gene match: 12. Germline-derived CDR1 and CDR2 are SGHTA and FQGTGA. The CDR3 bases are TGTGCCAGCAGCTTATTTGCAGGGACTAGCGGGAAAGGGACCTACAATGAGCAGTTCTTC. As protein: CASSLFAGTSGKGTYNEQFF.

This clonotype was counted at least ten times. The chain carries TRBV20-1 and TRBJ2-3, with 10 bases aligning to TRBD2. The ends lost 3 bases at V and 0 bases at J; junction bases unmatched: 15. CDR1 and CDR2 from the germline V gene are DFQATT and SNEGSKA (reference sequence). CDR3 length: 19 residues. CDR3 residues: CSASAVRAGGRASTDTQYF. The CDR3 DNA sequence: TGCAGTGCTAGTGCGGTGCGAGCGGGAGGGAGGGCTAGCACAGATACGCAGTATTTT.

The CDR3 is CATSWRGRGDEQFF. The CDR3 nucleotides are TGTGCCACCAGTTGGCGGGGGCGTGGCGATGAGCAGTTCTTC. The V call is TRBV24-1, the J call TRBJ2-1, with a possible D match to TRBD2 (7 bases). Looked up from germline, CDR1 is KGHDR and CDR2 is SFDVKD. The CDR3 contains 14 residues. V shed 6 bases and J shed 8 bases, with 16 bases lying between them.

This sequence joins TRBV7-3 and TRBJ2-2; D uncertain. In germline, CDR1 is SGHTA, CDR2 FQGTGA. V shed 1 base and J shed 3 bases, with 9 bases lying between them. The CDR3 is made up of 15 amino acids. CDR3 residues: CASSLNPFYTGELFF. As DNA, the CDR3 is TGTGCCAGCAGCTTAAATCCTTTCTACACCGGGGAGCTGTTTTTT.

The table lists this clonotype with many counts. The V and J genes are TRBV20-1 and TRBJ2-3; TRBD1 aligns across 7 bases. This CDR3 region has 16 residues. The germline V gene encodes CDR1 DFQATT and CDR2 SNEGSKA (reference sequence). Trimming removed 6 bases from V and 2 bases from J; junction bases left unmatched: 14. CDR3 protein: CSAALQGPGLTDTQYF. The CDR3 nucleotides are TGCAGTGCCGCTCTACAGGGGCCCGGACTCACAGATACGCAGTATTTT.

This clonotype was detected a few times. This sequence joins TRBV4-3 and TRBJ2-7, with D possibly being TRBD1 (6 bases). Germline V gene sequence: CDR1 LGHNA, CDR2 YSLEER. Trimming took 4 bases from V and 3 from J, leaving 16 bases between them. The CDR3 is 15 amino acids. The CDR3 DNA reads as TGCGCCAGCAGCCTATCGTCGCAGGGGAGCTACGAGCAGTACTTC. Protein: CASSLSSQGSYEQYF.

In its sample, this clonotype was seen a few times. The CDR3 loop is CASSLPPYRDRNQPQHF. DNA for the CDR3: TGTGCCAGCAGCCTACCTCCTTACAGGGATCGCAATCAGCCCCAGCATTTT. The genes are TRBV5-5 and TRBJ1-5, with a tentative D call TRBD1 (6 bases). Germline assignment: CDR1 SGHKS and CDR2 YYEKEE (reference sequence). Trimming cost V 4 bases and J 2 bases, with 19 bases left between them. This CDR3 has 17 amino acids.

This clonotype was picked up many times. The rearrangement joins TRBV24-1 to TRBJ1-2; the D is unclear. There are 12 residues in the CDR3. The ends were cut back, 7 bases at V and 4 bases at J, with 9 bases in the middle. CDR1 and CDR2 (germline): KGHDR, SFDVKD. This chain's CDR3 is CATSTWSYGYTF. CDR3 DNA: TGTGCCACCAGCACATGGAGCTATGGCTACACCTTC.

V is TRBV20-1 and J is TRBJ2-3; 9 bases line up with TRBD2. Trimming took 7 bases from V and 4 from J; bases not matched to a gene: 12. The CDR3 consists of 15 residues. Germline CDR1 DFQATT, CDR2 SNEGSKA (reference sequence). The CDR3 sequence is CSVSNGGRAADTQYF. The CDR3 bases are TGCAGTGTTAGTAATGGCGGGAGGGCAGCAGATACGCAGTATTTT.

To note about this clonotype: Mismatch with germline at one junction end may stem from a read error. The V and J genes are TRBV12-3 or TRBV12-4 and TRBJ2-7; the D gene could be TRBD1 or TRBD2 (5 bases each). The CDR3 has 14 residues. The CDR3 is CASSFRGATYEQCF. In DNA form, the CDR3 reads TGTGCCAGCAGTTTTCGAGGGGCTACCTACGAGCAGTGCTTC.

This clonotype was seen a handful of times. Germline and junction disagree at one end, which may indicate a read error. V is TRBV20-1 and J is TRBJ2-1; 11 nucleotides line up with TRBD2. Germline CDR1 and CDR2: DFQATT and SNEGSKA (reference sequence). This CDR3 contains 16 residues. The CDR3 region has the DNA TGCTGTGCTAGAGGCGTAGGACTAGCGGGTTACCGGGAGCAGTTCTTC. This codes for CCARGVGLAGYREQFF.

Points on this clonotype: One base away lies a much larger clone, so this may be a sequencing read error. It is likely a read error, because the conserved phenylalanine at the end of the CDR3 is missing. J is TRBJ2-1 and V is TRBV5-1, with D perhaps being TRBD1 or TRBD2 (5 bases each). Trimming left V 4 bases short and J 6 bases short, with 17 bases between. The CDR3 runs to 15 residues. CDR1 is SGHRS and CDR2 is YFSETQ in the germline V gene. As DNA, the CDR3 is TGCGCCAGCAGCACGATCATCGGGGCGGTCAATGAGCAGTTCTCC. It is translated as CASSTIIGAVNEQFS.

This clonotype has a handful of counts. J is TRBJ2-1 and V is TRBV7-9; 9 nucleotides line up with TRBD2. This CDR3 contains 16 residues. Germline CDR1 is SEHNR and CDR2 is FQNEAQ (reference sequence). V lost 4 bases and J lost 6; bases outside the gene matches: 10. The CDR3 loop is CASSWGLAGGVNEQFF. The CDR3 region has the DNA TGTGCCAGCAGCTGGGGCTTGGCGGGAGGGGTCAATGAGCAGTTCTTC.

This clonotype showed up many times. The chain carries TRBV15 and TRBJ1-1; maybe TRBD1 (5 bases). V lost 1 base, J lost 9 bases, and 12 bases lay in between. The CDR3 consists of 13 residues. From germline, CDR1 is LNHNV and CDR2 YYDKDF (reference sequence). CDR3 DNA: TGTGCCACCAGCAGAGCCGACAGTGCAAAAGCTTTCTTT. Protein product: CATSRADSAKAFF.

The CDR3 region is CASSPGGGILNEQFF. In nucleotides, the CDR3 is TGCGCCAGCAGCCCGGGGGGCGGGATTTTGAATGAGCAGTTCTTC. The rearrangement uses TRBV5-1 and TRBJ2-1, with D possibly being TRBD2 (7 bases). Germline lookup yields CDR1 SGHRS and CDR2 YFSETQ. Trimming removed 4 bases from V and 7 bases from J, with 18 bases in between. This CDR3 has 15 amino acids.

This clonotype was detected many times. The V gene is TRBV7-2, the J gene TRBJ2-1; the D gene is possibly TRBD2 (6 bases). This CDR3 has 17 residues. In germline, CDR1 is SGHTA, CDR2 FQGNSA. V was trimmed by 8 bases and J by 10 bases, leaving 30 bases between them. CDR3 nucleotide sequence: TGTGCCAGCGCCCCGGCGGGGCAGGCCATCCTTGGGGGAGAGCAGTTCTTC. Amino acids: CASAPAGQAILGGEQFF.